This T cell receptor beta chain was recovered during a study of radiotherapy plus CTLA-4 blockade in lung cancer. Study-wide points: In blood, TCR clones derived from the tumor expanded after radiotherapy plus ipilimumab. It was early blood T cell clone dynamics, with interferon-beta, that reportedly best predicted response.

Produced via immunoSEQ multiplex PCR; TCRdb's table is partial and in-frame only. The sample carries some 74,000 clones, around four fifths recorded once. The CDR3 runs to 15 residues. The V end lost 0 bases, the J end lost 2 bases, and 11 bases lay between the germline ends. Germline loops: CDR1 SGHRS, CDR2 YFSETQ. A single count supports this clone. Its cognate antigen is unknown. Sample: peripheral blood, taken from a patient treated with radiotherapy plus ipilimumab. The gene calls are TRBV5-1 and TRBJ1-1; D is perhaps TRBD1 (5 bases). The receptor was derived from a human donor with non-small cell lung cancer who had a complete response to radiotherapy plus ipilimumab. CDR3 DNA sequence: TGCGCCAGCAGCTTGGTTGGAGGGGCAAACACTGAAGCTTTCTTT. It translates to CASSLVGGANTEAFF.